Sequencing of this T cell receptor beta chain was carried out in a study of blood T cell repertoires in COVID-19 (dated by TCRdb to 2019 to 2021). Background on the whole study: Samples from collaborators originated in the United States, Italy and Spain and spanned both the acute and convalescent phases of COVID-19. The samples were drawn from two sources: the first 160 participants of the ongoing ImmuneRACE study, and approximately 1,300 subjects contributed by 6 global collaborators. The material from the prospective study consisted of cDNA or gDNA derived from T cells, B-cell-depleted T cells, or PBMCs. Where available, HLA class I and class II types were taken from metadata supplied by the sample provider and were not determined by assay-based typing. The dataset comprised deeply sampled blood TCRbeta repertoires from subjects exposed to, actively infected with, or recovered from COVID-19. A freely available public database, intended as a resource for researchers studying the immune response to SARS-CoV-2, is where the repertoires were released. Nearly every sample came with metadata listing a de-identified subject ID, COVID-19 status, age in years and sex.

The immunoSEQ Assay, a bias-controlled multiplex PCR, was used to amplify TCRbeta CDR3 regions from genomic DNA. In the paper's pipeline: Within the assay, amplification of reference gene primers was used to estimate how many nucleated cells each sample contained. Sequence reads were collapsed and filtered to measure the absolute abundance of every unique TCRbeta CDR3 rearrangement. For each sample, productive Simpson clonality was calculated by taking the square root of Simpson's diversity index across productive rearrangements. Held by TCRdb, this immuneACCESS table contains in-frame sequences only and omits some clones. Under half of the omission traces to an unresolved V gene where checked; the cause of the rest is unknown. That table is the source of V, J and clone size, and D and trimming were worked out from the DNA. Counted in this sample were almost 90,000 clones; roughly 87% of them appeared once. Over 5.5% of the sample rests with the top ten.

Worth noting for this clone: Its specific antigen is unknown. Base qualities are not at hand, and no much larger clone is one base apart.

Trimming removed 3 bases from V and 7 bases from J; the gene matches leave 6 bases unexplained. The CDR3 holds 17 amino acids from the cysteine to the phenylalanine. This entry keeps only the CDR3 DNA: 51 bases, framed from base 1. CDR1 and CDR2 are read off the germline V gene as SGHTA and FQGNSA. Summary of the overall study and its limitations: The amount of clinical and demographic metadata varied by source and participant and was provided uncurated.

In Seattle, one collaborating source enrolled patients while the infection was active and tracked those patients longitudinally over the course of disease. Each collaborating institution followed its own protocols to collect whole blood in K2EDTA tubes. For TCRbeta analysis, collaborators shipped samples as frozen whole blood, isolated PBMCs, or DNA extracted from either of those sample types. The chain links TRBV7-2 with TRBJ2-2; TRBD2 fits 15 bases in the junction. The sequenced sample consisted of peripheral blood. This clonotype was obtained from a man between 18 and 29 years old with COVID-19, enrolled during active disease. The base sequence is TGTGCCAGCAGCTTGGGACTAGCGGGAGGAAGTATCGGGGAGCTGTTTTTT. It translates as CASSLGLAGGSIGELFF. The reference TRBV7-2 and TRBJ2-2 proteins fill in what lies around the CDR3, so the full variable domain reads GAGVSQSPSNKVTEKGKDVELRCDPISGHTALYWYRQSLGQGLEFLIYFQGNSAPDKSGLPSDRFSAERTGGSVSTLTIQRTQQEDSAVYLCASSLGLAGGSIGELFFGEGSRLTVL.